This T cell receptor (beta chain) stems from a study of cytomegalovirus exposure and HLA in healthy donors. Generated by immunoSEQ multiplex PCR, the TCRdb table keeps only in-frame clones and is missing some. The sample carries 55,000 to 70,000 clones, 75% to 95% recorded once. Findings of the study overall: The classifier, whose performance was assessed in both the original and validation cohorts, reportedly diagnosed cytomegalovirus status with high specificity and sensitivity. Cytomegalovirus association was listed for approximately 160 TCR beta chains.

Notes on this clone: What it binds is not known.

The sequencing sample was made of PBMCs. The sequence came from a woman in her thirties in good health and CMV-seronegative.

The CDR3 is CASRVSGSKETQYF. The CDR3 DNA follows: TGTGCCAGTAGAGTTAGCGGGAGTAAAGAGACCCAGTACTTC. V usage is TRBV19 and J usage is TRBJ2-5; 9 bases agree with TRBD2. The trim removed 6 bases at V and 3 bases at J, leaving 5 bases unmatched. The CDR3 runs to 14 residues. Germline CDR1 and CDR2: LNHDA and SQIVND (reference sequence).